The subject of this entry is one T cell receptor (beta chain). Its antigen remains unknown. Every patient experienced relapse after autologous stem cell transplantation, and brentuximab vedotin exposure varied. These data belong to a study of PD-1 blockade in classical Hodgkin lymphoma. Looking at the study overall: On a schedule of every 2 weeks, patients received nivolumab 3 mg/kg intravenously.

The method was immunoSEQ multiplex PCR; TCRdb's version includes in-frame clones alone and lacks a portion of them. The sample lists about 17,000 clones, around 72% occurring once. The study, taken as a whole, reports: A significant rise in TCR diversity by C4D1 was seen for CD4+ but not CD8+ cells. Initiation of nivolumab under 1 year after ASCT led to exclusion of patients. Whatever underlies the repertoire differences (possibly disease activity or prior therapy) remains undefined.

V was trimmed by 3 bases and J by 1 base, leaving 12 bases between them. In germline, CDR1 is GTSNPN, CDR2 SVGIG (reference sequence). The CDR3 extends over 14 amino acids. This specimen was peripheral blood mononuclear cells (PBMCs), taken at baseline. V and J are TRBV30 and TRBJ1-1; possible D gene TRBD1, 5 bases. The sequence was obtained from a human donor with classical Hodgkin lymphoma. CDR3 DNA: TGTGCCTGGAGGGGGGGAAGTCGGAACACTGAAGCTTTCTTT. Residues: CAWRGGSRNTEAFF.